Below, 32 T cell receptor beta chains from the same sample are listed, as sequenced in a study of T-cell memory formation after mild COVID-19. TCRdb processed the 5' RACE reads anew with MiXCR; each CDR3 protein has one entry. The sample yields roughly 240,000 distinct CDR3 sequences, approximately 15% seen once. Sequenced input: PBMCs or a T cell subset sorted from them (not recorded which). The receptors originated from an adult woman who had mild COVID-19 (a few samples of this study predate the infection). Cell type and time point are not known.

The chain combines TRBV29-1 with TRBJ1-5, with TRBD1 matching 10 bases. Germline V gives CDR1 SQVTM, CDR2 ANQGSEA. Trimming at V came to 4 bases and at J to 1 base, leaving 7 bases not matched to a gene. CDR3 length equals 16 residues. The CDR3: CSVVVDRGRSNQPQHF. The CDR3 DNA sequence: TGCAGCGTTGTTGTGGACAGGGGGAGAAGCAATCAGCCCCAGCATTTT. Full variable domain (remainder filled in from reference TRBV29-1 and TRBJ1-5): SAVISQKPSRDICQRGTSLTIQCQVDSQVTMMFWYRQQPGQSLTLIATANQGSEATYESGFVIDKFPISRPNLTFSTLTVSNMSPEDSSIYLCSVVVDRGRSNQPQHFGDGTRLSIL.

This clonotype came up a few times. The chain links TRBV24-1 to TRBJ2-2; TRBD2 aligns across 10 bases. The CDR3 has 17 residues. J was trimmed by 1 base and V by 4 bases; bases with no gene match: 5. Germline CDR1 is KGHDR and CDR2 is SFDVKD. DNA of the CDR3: TGTGCCACCAGTGACCCTACTAGCGGGAAGAACACCGGGGAGCTGTTTTTT. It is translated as CATSDPTSGKNTGELFF.

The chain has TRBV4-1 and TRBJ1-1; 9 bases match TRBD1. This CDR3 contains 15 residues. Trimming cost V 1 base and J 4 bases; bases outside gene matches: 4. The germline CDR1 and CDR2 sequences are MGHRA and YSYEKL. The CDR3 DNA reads TGCGCCAGCAGCCAAGTCGGGACAGGGTCCACTGAAGCTTTCTTT. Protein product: CASSQVGTGSTEAFF.

The CDR3 nucleotides read TGTGCCAGCAGTTACTTTCCGGGGGCTGAAGCTTTCTTT. It yields the protein CASSYFPGAEAFF. This sequence joins TRBV6-5 and TRBJ1-1; D is perhaps TRBD1 (5 bases). Germline CDR1 reads MNHEY; CDR2 reads SVGAGI. The CDR3 is made up of 13 amino acids. V shed 1 base and J shed 6 bases, with 9 bases lying between them.

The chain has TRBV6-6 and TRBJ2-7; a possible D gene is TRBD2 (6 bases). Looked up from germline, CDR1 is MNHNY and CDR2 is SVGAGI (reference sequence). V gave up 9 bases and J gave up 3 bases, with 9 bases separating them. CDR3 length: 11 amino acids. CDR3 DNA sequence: TGTGCCAGTTTGGGACTCTACGAGCAGTACTTC. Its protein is CASLGLYEQYF.

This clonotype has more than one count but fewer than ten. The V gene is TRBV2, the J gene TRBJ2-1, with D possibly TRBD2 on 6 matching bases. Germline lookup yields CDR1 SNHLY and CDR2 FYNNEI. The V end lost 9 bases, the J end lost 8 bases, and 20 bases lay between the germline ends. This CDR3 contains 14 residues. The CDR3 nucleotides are TGTGCCAGTAGTAGACTAGTCGGTGTCGATGAGCAGTTCTTC. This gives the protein CASSRLVGVDEQFF.

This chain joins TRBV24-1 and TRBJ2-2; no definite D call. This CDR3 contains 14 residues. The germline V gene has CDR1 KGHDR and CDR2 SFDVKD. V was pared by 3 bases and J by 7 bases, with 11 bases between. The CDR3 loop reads CATSDVLRGGELFF. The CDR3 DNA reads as TGTGCCACCAGTGATGTCCTCAGAGGCGGGGAGCTGTTTTTT.

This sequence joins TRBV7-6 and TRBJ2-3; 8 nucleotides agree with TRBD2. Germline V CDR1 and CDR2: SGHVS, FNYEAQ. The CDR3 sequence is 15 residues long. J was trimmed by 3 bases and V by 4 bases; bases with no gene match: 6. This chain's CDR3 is CASSSQGGGTDTQYF. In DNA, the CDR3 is TGTGCCAGCAGCTCCCAGGGCGGGGGGACAGATACGCAGTATTTT.

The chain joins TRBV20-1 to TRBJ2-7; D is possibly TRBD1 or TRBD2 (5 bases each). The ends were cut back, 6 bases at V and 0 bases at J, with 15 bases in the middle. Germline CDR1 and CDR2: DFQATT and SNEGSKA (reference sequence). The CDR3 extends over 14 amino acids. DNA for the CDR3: TGCAGTGCCTCACTTTGGGGGAGCTCCTACGAGCAGTACTTC. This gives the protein CSASLWGSSYEQYF.

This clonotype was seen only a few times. The CDR3 region is CASSPGLAGGTGELFF. As DNA, the CDR3 is TGTGCCAGCAGCCCCGGACTAGCGGGAGGCACCGGGGAGCTGTTTTTT. This chain joins TRBV5-4 and TRBJ2-2; 14 positions agree with TRBD2. The germline V gene has CDR1 SGHNT and CDR2 YYREEE (reference sequence). The CDR3 contains 16 residues. J lost 4 bases, V lost 4 bases, and 3 bases had no gene match. Complete variable domain (other parts from reference TRBV5-4 and TRBJ2-2): ETGVTQSPTHLIKTRGQQVTLRCSSQSGHNTVSWYQQALGQGPQFIFQYYREEENGRGNFPPRFSGLQFPNYSSELNVNALELDDSALYLCASSPGLAGGTGELFFGEGSRLTVL.

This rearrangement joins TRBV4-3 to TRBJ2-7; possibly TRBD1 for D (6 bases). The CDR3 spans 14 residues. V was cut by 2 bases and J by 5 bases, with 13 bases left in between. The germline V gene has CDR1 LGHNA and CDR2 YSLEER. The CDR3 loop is CASSQRAGDDEQYF. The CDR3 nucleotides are TGCGCCAGCAGCCAAAGGGCAGGGGACGACGAGCAGTACTTC.

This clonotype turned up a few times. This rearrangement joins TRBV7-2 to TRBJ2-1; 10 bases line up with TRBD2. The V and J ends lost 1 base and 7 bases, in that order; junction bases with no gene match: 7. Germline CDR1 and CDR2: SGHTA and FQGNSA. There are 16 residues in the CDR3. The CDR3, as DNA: TGTGCCAGCAGCTTAGGGCCAGCGGGAGGGCTTAATGAGCAGTTCTTC. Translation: CASSLGPAGGLNEQFF.

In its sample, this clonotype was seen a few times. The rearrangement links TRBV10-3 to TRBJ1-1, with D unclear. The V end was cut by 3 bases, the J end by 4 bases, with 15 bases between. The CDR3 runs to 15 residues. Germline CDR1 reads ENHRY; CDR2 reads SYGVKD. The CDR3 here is CAISEAWGSSTEAFF. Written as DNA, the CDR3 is TGTGCCATCAGTGAAGCTTGGGGATCCTCCACTGAAGCTTTCTTT.

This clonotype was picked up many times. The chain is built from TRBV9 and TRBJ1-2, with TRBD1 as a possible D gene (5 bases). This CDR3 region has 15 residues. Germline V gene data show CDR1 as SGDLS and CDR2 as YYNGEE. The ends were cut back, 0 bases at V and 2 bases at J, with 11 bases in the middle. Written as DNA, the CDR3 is TGTGCCAGCAGCGTAGGGAGACAGTGGAACTATGGCTACACCTTC. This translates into CASSVGRQWNYGYTF.

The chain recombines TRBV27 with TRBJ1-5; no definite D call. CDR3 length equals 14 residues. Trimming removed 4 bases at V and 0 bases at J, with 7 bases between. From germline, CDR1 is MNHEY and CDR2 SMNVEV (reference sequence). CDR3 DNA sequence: TGTGCCAGCAGTTCCTTGCATAGCAATCAGCCCCAGCATTTT. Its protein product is CASSSLHSNQPQHF.

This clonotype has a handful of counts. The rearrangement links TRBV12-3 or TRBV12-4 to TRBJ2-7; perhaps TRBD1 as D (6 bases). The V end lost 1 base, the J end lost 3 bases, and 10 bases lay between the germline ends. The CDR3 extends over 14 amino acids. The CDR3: CASSLGGPLYEQYF. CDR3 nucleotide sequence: TGTGCCAGCAGTTTAGGGGGGCCCCTCTACGAGCAGTACTTC.

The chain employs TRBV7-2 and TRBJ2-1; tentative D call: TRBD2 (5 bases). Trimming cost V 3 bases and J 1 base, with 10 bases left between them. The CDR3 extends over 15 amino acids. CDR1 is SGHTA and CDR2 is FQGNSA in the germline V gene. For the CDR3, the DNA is TGTGCCAGCAGCTTCGGCGGGCCTTCCTACAATGAGCAGTTCTTC. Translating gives CASSFGGPSYNEQFF.

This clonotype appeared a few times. The CDR3 nucleotides are TGCGCCAGCAGATTACAGGGGGCTGCTAATGAAAAACTGTTTTTT. Translating it yields CASRLQGAANEKLFF. The chain links TRBV5-1 to TRBJ1-4, with 9 bases aligning to TRBD1. Trimming at V came to 5 bases and at J to 3 bases, leaving 5 bases not matched to a gene. This CDR3 spans 15 amino acids. Germline V gene data show CDR1 as SGHRS and CDR2 as YFSETQ.

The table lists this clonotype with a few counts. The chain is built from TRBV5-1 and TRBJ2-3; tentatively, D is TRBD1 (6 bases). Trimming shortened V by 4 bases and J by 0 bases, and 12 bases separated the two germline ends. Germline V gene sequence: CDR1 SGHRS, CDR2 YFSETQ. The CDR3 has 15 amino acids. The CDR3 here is CASSGRDISTDTQYF. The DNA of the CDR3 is TGCGCCAGCAGCGGCCGGGACATTAGCACAGATACGCAGTATTTT.

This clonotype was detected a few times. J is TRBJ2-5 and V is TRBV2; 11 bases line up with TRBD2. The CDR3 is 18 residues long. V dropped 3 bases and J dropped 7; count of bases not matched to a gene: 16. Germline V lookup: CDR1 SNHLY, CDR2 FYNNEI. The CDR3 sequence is CASSDLGFTSGSFGTQYF. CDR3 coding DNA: TGTGCCAGCAGTGACCTGGGATTTACTAGCGGGAGCTTTGGGACCCAGTACTTC.

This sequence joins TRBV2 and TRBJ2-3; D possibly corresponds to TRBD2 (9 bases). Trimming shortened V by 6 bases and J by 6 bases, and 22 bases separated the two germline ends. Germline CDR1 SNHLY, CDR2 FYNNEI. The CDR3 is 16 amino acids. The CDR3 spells CASSLQGAGGPDTQYF. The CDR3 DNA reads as TGTGCCAGCAGCCTTCAGGGGGCGGGAGGGCCGGATACGCAGTATTTT.

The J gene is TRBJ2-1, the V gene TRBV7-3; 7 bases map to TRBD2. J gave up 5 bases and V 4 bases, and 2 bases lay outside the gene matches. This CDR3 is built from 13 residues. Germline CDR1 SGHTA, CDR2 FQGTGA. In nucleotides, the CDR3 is TGTGCCAGCAGCTCCGGGACTAACAATGAGCAGTTCTTC. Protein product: CASSSGTNNEQFF. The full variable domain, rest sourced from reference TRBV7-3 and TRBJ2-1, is GAGVSQTPSNKVTEKGKYVELRCDPISGHTALYWYRQSLGQGPEFLIYFQGTGAADDSGLPNDRFFAVRPEGSVSTLKIQRTERGDSAVYLCASSSGTNNEQFFGPGTRLTVL.

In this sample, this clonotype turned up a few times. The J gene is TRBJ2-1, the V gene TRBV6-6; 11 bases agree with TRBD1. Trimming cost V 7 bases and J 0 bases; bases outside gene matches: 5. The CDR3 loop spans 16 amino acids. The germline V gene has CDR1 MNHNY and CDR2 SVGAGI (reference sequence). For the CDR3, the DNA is TGTGCCAGCACGGACAGGGGGCTGCTCTCCTACAATGAGCAGTTCTTC. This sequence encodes CASTDRGLLSYNEQFF.

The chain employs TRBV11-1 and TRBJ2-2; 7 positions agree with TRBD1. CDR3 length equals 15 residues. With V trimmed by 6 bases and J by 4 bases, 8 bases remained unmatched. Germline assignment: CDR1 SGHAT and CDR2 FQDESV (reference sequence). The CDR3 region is CASRPTGAGTGELFF. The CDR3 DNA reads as TGTGCCAGCAGACCAACAGGGGCGGGCACCGGGGAGCTGTTTTTT.

CDR3 sequence: CASSWTSGVYEQYF. CDR3 bases: TGCGCCAGCAGCTGGACTAGCGGGGTCTACGAGCAGTACTTC. The rearrangement uses TRBV5-1 and TRBJ2-7, with 12 nucleotides matching TRBD2. The germline V gene has CDR1 SGHRS and CDR2 YFSETQ. The CDR3 extends over 14 amino acids. Trimming at V came to 3 bases and at J to 3 bases, leaving 1 base not matched to a gene.

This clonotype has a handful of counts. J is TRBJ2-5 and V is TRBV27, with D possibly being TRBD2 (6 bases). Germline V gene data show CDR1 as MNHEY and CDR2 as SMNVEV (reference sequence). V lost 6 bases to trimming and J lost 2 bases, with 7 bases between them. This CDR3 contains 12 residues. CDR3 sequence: CASRGRQETQYF. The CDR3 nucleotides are TGTGCCAGCAGAGGGAGGCAAGAGACCCAGTACTTC.

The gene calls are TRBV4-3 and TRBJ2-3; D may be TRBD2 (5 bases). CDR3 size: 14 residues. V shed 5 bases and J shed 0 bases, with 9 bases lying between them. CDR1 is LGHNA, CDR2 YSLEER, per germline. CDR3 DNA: TGCGCCAGCAGCGCGGGCTACAGCACAGATACGCAGTATTTT. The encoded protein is CASSAGYSTDTQYF.

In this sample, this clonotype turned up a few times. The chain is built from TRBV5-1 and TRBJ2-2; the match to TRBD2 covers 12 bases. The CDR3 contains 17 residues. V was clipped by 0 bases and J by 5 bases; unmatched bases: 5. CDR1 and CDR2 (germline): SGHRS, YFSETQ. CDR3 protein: CASSLDSSGRGTGELFF. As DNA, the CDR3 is TGCGCCAGCAGCTTGGACTCTAGCGGGAGGGGGACCGGGGAGCTGTTTTTT.

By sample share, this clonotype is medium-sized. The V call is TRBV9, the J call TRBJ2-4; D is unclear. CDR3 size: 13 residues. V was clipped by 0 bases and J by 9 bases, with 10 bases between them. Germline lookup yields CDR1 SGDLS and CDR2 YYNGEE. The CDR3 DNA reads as TGTGCCAGCAGCGTAGAATCAGAGAGCATTCAGTACTTC. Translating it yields CASSVESESIQYF.

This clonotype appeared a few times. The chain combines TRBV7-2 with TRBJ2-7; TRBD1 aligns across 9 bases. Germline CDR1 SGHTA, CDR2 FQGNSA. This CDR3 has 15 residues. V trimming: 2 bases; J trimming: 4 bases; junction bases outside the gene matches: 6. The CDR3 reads CASSLSLGQGYEQYF. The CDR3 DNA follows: TGTGCCAGCAGCTTAAGTTTGGGACAGGGATACGAGCAGTACTTC.

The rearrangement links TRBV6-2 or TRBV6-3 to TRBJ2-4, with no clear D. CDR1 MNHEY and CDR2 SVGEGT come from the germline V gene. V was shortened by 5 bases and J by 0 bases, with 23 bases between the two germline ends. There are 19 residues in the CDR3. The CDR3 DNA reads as TGTGCCAGCAGTCGGACCGAAGGACCCTACACGAAAGCCAAAAACATTCAGTACTTC. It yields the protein CASSRTEGPYTKAKNIQYF.

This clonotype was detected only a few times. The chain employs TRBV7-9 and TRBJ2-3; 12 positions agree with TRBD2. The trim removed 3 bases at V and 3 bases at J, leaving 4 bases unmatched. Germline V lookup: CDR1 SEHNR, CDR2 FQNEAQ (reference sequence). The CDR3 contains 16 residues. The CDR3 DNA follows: TGTGCCAGCAGCTTGACTAGCGGGAGAAGGACAGATACGCAGTATTTT. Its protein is CASSLTSGRRTDTQYF.